This T cell receptor (beta chain) comes out of a study of cytomegalovirus exposure and HLA in healthy donors. The wider study: Drawn from HLA-typed donors, tens of millions of unique TCRs were held in an early data release. Study results and caveats: Presence/absence comparisons presumed near-even sequencing depth among donors. In vitro work confirmed that three CMV-associated chains recognize CMV antigens. Most TCR sequences showed up rarely, but some public TCRs showed up in many donors.

A remark on this clone: Its specificity is unknown.

The PCR was carried out with 60 Vbeta primers and 13 Jbeta primers. Data came from immunoSEQ multiplex PCR; TCRdb stores just in-frame clones and leaves some out. Among some 170,000 clones listed, 80% were seen once. CDR3 length: 15 residues. From germline, CDR1 is SGHVS and CDR2 FQNEAQ. Trimming pared 1 base from V and 4 bases from J, leaving 13 bases between. The TCR comes from a woman between 45 and 60 years old in good health and CMV-seronegative. The sequencing input was PBMCs. The chain links TRBV7-8 to TRBJ1-2; no clear D gene. The CDR3 loop is CASSLDGESVYGYTF. In DNA, the CDR3 is TGTGCCAGCAGCTTAGATGGGGAGTCAGTCTATGGCTACACCTTC.